The source of this T cell receptor beta chain is a study of T cell responses to AZD1222 COVID-19 vaccine. Study conclusions and caveats: CD4 TCRs associated with vaccination spanned spike, dominating at 160-218 and 743-854. Variant regions that are unmutated are reportedly the target of nearly half of spike-specific TCRs. Only a handful of AZD1222 recipients tested seropositive at baseline. Two AZD1222 doses significantly raised spike-specific TCR breadth and depth over controls.

The assay was immunoSEQ multiplex PCR, and TCRdb's table has in-frame clones only and misses some. Among 150,000 to 200,000 clones listed, 92% were seen once. V was trimmed by 4 bases and J by 2 bases, leaving 12 bases between them. CDR1 and CDR2 from the germline V gene are LNHDA and SQIVND (reference sequence). The CDR3 is 14 residues long. In the case of this clone: The antigen remains unidentified.

The specimen was peripheral blood, collected 28 days after the second AZD1222 dose. This chain connects TRBV19 to TRBJ2-7; a weak D match, TRBD1 (5 bases). This TCR came from an adult who received the AZD1222 COVID-19 vaccine. CDR3 nucleotide sequence: TGTGCCAGTAGTAATACAGGATATACCTACGAGCAGTACTTC. It codes for CASSNTGYTYEQYF.